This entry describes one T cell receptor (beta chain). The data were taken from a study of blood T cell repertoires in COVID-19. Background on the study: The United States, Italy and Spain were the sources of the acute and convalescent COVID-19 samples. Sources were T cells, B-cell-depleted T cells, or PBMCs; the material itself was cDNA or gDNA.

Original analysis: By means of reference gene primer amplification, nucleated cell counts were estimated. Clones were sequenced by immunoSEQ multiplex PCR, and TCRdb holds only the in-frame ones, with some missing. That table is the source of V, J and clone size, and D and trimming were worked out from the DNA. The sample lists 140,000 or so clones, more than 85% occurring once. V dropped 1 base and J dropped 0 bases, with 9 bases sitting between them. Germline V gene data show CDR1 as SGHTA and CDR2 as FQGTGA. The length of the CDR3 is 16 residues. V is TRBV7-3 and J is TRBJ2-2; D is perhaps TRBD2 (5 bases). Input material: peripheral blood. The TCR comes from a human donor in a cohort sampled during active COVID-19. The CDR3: CASSLNPSTNTGELFF. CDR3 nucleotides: TGTGCCAGCAGCTTAAACCCTAGCACGAACACCGGGGAGCTGTTTTTT. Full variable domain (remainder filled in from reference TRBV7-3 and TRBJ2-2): GAGVSQTPSNKVTEKGKYVELRCDPISGHTALYWYRQSLGQGPEFLIYFQGTGAADDSGLPNDRFFAVRPEGSVSTLKIQRTERGDSAVYLCASSLNPSTNTGELFFGEGSRLTVL.